This T cell receptor beta chain was captured in a study of cytomegalovirus exposure and HLA in healthy donors. Study-wide results and limits: The authors considered a cluster of highly shared sequence variants likely to be a sequencing artifact.

Primers for the PCR totalled 60 Vbeta and 13 Jbeta. Clones were sequenced by immunoSEQ multiplex PCR, and TCRdb holds only the in-frame ones, with some missing. There are 150,000 or so clones in the sample; around four fifths occur only once, and roughly 2% lies in the top ten. CDR3 length equals 17 residues. The V segment lost 5 bases and the J segment 0 bases; nucleotides outside the gene matches: 11. Germline V gene data show CDR1 as SNHLY and CDR2 as FYNNEI. In the case of this clone: What it binds is not known.

The TCR sequence derives from a female donor in good health and CMV-seronegative. The rearrangement uses TRBV2 and TRBJ1-1; 8 bases align to TRBD1. The sequenced material came from PBMCs. CDR3 in DNA: TGTGCCAGCAGTTCCTACAGGGGGTTCAACATGAACACTGAAGCTTTCTTT. Encoded protein: CASSSYRGFNMNTEAFF.